This T cell receptor beta chain was captured by sequencing in a study of blood T cell repertoires in COVID-19. On the study more broadly: COVID-19 samples, acute and convalescent, were from the United States, Italy and Spain.

This clone was seen ten or more times. This CDR3 contains 15 residues. V gave up 5 bases and J gave up 10 bases; unmatched junction bases: 10. The germline V gene encodes CDR1 LGHDT and CDR2 YNNKEL (reference sequence). In assigning cohorts, the study relied on participant-reported clinical history. Cohort 3 donors counted as recovered after two negative PCRs, clearance, or resolved symptoms. In the source study's methods: How many nucleated cells were present was estimated from reference gene primer amplification. Repertoires were generated with immunoSEQ multiplex PCR, while TCRdb's copy carries only in-frame clones and drops some. D and trimming come from the DNA, and the V and J calls and clone size come from that table. The sample has roughly 400,000 clones; about 83% are singletons.

The receptor's source is a woman between 50 and 59 years old who had recovered from COVID-19. The source material was PBMCs or T cells enriched from blood (not recorded which). The V and J genes are TRBV3-1 (or the pseudogene TRBV3-2) and TRBJ1-6, with TRBD1 matching over 8 bases. The CDR3 coding sequence is TGTGCCAGCAGCACAACAGGGGGAACTGACTCACCCCTCCACTTT. Its translation: CASSTTGGTDSPLHF.